This TCR beta chain was retrieved from a study of blood T cell repertoires in COVID-19. Study in general: From T cells, B-cell-depleted T cells, or PBMCs came the material, which was cDNA or gDNA.

As handled by the study authors: By means of reference gene primer amplification, nucleated cell counts were estimated. Some clones are missing from TCRdb's copy, which holds only in-frame ones; the method was immunoSEQ multiplex PCR. D and trimming come from the DNA, and the V and J calls and clone size come from that table. Altogether around 270,000 clones are present, over 75% being singletons, with the ten largest covering about 4.1%. This CDR3 spans 16 amino acids. This chain joins TRBV12-1 and TRBJ2-3; the D segment call TRBD2 is taken from the table without a DNA check. TRBV12-1 is a known pseudogene. Sequencing was performed on PBMCs or T cells enriched from blood (not recorded which). This sequence was found in a woman aged 25 to 39 who had recovered from COVID-19. The CDR3 loop is CASSPPTSGITDTQYF. In DNA form, the CDR3 reads TGTGCCAGCAGCCCGCCGACTAGCGGGATCACAGATACGCAGTATTTT.